This T cell receptor (beta chain) was captured by sequencing in a study of T cells in Graves' hyperthyroidism and ophthalmopathy. The study, taken as a whole, reports: Most thyroid clonotypes that were expanded above 0.001 also turned up in blood.

This clonotype was recorded many times. The antigen is unknown. V was shortened by 3 bases and J by 2 bases, with 14 bases between the two germline ends. CDR3 length: 15 amino acids. Regions amplified from RNA transcripts were the TCR beta CDR3 regions. Carried out on the TCR CDR3, a first-round RT-PCR used the HTBI primer set. TCRdb recomputed calls from the multiplex PCR reads with MiXCR, one row per CDR3 protein. The sample has some 350,000 distinct CDR3 sequences, 15% to 17% seen once. Hyperthyroidism, newly diagnosed and lasting under 2 months, affected patients aged 18 to 65. The sequencing sample was made of blood. The V gene is TRBV12-3 or TRBV12-4, the J gene TRBJ2-7, with D possibly TRBD2 on 6 matching bases. The TCR originated in a young woman with Graves' hyperthyroidism that later progressed to Graves' ophthalmopathy. CDR3 sequence reads: CASSFRGAPTYEQYF. DNA for the CDR3: TGTGCCAGCAGTTTTCGCGGGGCTCCTACCTACGAGCAGTACTTC.